The present T cell receptor beta chain was sequenced within a study of glioma-infiltrating T cells after dendritic cell vaccination. Study-wide background: The vaccine used monocyte-derived dendritic cells pulsed overnight with autologous tumor lysate.

Clones were read by immunoSEQ multiplex PCR, and TCRdb kept only the in-frame ones, dropping some. The repertoire includes some 70,000 clones, about 86% of them detected once, and around 8% sits in the top ten. The germline CDR1 and CDR2 sequences are ENHRY and SYGVKD. After removal of 6 bases from V and 7 bases from J, the junction contained 6 bases not matched to a gene. The CDR3 totals 14 residues. This chain connects TRBV10-3 to TRBJ2-1; the match to TRBD1 covers 10 bases. The source is a human donor with glioblastoma. Specimen: blood, collected before dendritic cell vaccination. The CDR3 DNA follows: TGTGCCATCAGGACCGGGACAGGGGAGAATGAGCAGTTCTTC. The encoded protein is CAIRTGTGENEQFF.